The next 8 T cell receptor beta chains were all read from a single sample in a study of OX40 agonist ivuxolimab in advanced cancers. TCRdb's copy holds only in-frame clones and misses some; the assay was immunoSEQ multiplex PCR. Here the sample spans nearly 35,000 clones, about 90% being singletons. The sequences come from CD4+ or CD8+ T cells sorted from blood, collected in a trial of the OX40 agonist ivuxolimab. The receptor set was obtained from an adult with an advanced solid tumor such as melanoma, head and neck, liver or kidney cancer.

V and J are TRBV9 and TRBJ2-1; 7 positions agree with TRBD2. CDR1 and CDR2 from the germline V gene are SGDLS and YYNGEE. The J segment lost 4 bases and the V segment lost 0 bases, leaving 7 bases of the junction unmatched. This CDR3 comprises 16 residues. The CDR3 nucleotides read TGTGCCAGCAGCGTAGTTGCGGGAGTAGGTTACAATGAGCAGTTCTTC. Translating gives CASSVVAGVGYNEQFF.

The chain couples TRBV28 to TRBJ2-5; no clear D gene. The CDR3 extends over 14 amino acids. Trimming removed 3 bases from V and 5 bases from J, with 13 bases in between. Germline assignment: CDR1 MDHEN and CDR2 SYDVKM. CDR3 nucleotide sequence: TGTGCCAGCAGTTTTGTAGGATTGGGGGAGACCCAGTACTTC. Translation: CASSFVGLGETQYF.

The chain combines TRBV9 with TRBJ1-5; D remains ambiguous. The V and J ends lost 4 bases and 3 bases respectively, with 5 bases between them. The CDR3 covers 12 residues. The germline CDR1 and CDR2 sequences are SGDLS and YYNGEE. CDR3 sequence reads: CASSRDNQPQHF. The CDR3 bases are TGTGCCAGCAGCCGGGACAATCAGCCCCAGCATTTT. Complete variable domain (other parts from reference TRBV9 and TRBJ1-5): DSGVTQTPKHLITATGQRVTLRCSPRSGDLSVYWYQQSLDQGLQFLIQYYNGEERAKGNILERFSAQQFPDLHSELNLSSLELGDSALYFCASSRDNQPQHFGDGTRLSIL.

The CDR3 here is CASGDKREIFVGTDTQYF. The CDR3 coding sequence is TGTGCCAGCGGTGACAAGCGGGAGATCTTTGTAGGCACAGATACGCAGTATTTT. The J gene is TRBJ2-3, the V gene TRBV27, with 8 bases lining up with TRBD2. This CDR3 has 18 amino acids. V was pared by 8 bases and J by 1 base, with 17 bases of the junction left unmatched. Germline V gene lookup returns CDR1 MNHEY and CDR2 SMNVEV (reference sequence).

The chain is built from TRBV6-5 and TRBJ2-7; D is uncertain. CDR3 length: 14 residues. The V gene's germline CDR1 is MNHEY and CDR2 SVGAGI. Deletions cut 4 bases from V and 5 bases from J, with 15 bases between. CDR3 amino acids: CASSLVNPYDEQYF. The CDR3 bases are TGTGCCAGCAGTTTAGTTAATCCATACGACGAGCAGTACTTC.

This chain joins TRBV27 and TRBJ2-5; D may be TRBD1 (7 bases). Germline values: CDR1 MNHEY, CDR2 SMNVEV (reference sequence). The CDR3 is made up of 14 amino acids. The V and J ends lost 6 bases and 5 bases respectively, with 16 bases between them. The CDR3 sequence is CASRVGGGRETQYF. The CDR3, as DNA: TGTGCCAGCAGGGTTGGAGGGGGCCGTGAGACCCAGTACTTC.

The genes are TRBV27 and TRBJ2-1, with TRBD1 identical over 8 bases. V shed 5 bases, J shed 4 bases, and the junction held 7 bases outside the gene matches. CDR1 and CDR2 from the germline V gene are MNHEY and SMNVEV (reference sequence). The CDR3 totals 15 residues. As DNA, the CDR3 is TGTGCCAGCAGTCAGGACAGGGAAGTTTACAATGAGCAGTTCTTC. Translated: CASSQDREVYNEQFF.

The chain uses TRBV9 and TRBJ2-5; TRBD1 might be the D (5 bases). Per the germline V gene, CDR1 is SGDLS and CDR2 is YYNGEE. V was pared by 0 bases and J by 5 bases, with 11 bases between. This CDR3 has 14 amino acids. CDR3 region: CASSVGSGAETQYF. The CDR3 coding sequence is TGTGCCAGCAGCGTAGGCAGTGGGGCTGAGACCCAGTACTTC.